This TCR beta chain was identified in a study of blood T cell repertoires in COVID-19. Measured with immunoSEQ multiplex PCR; TCRdb has only the in-frame clones, and not every one. Here the sample spans hundreds of thousands of clones, approximately 82% being singletons. Sequenced material: peripheral blood. The origin of this receptor is an elderly woman with acute or convalescent COVID-19.

The CDR3 loop is CASSSTRNYGYTF. Here the CDR3 DNA reads TGTGCCAGCAGTTCCACGAGGAACTATGGCTACACCTTC. The chain recombines TRBV27 with TRBJ1-2; D is ambiguous. CDR3 length: 13 residues. Germline V gene lookup returns CDR1 MNHEY and CDR2 SMNVEV (reference sequence). Trimming removed 4 bases from V and 2 bases from J, with 8 bases in between.